The rows below give T cell receptor beta chains drawn from one sample of a study of control samples from healthy donors and cancer patients. Data came from immunoSEQ multiplex PCR; TCRdb stores just in-frame clones and leaves some out. The sample lists 170,000 or so clones; 90% were seen once. Material for sequencing was blood. The source is a woman aged 45-65 years in good health. The CDR3 runs from the conserved cysteine through the conserved F or W. D genes are given only for firm matches. Expanded clones get a size class; other rows say once, few or many, or leave the size out.

d_call	v_call	clone_size	j_call	cdr3_aa	cdr3_nt
.	TRBV30	.	TRBJ1-5	CAWSLRADQPQHF	TGTGCCTGGAGTTTGAGGGCAGATCAGCCCCAGCATTTT
TRBD1	TRBV28	.	TRBJ2-7	CASSSPLGQFIYEQYF	TGTGCCAGCAGTTCCCCGCTGGGACAGTTCATCTACGAGCAGTACTTC
TRBD1	TRBV6-5	once	TRBJ1-6	CASRDRPYSPLHF	TGTGCCAGCAGGGACAGGCCGTATTCACCCCTCCACTTT
.	TRBV4-3	.	TRBJ1-6	CASSREQGYGSGALHF	TGCGCCAGCAGCCGTGAACAGGGTTATGGCTCCGGAGCCCTCCACTTT
.	TRBV3-1/TRBV3-2	.	TRBJ1-1	CASSQAGSRNTEAFF	TGTGCCAGCAGCCAAGCGGGCAGTAGGAACACTGAAGCTTTCTTT
.	TRBV5-4	.	TRBJ1-1	CASARGNGDTEAFF	TGTGCCAGCGCGAGGGGGAACGGGGACACTGAAGCTTTCTTT
.	TRBV6-2/TRBV6-3	once	TRBJ1-2	CASSYTGLNYGYTF	TGTGCCAGCAGTTACACTGGGCTTAACTATGGCTACACCTTC
TRBD2	TRBV7-2	.	TRBJ2-1	CASSSSSGGANNEQFF	TGTGCCAGCAGCTCATCTAGCGGGGGCGCTAACAATGAGCAGTTCTTC
.	TRBV2	.	TRBJ1-4	CASSVLSGHNEKLFF	TGTGCCAGCAGTGTCTTATCGGGCCATAATGAAAAACTGTTTTTT
.	TRBV15	.	TRBJ1-5	CATGGTGISNQPQHF	TGTGCCACGGGAGGTACCGGGATAAGCAATCAGCCCCAGCATTTT
TRBD2	TRBV11-1	.	TRBJ2-7	CASSPLSGLENEQYF	TGTGCCAGCAGCCCTCTTTCAGGACTAGAGAACGAGCAGTACTTC
TRBD2	TRBV15	.	TRBJ2-7	CATSRDLAGRYEQYF	TGTGCCACCAGCAGAGATCTAGCGGGACGCTACGAGCAGTACTTC
.	TRBV5-1	.	TRBJ1-2	CASSLETGKGYTF	TGCGCCAGCAGCTTGGAGACGGGAAAGGGCTACACCTTC
TRBD1	TRBV9	.	TRBJ1-1	CASSVGEGALEAFF	TGTGCCAGCAGCGTAGGGGAGGGGGCCTTAGAAGCTTTCTTT
TRBD2	TRBV11-2	.	TRBJ2-7	CASSARSGRAGQYF	TGTGCCAGCAGCGCCCGTAGCGGGAGGGCCGGTCAGTACTTC
.	TRBV7-9	.	TRBJ2-3	CASITTGATDTQYF	TGTGCCAGCATTACTACCGGGGCCACAGATACGCAGTATTTT
TRBD1	TRBV28	once	TRBJ1-2	CASSSGTGIGGYTF	TGTGCCAGCAGTTCAGGGACAGGAATTGGTGGCTACACCTTC
.	TRBV6-5	.	TRBJ1-2	CASSPAVERYGYTF	TGTGCCAGCAGCCCCGCGGTAGAAAGATATGGCTACACCTTC
TRBD1	TRBV4-3	.	TRBJ2-3	CASSRTRTGPPDTQYF	TGCGCCAGCAGCCGTACTCGGACAGGGCCCCCAGATACGCAGTATTTT
TRBD2	TRBV18	.	TRBJ2-7	CASSPRLASGNYEQYF	TGTGCCAGCTCACCACGCTTGGCTAGCGGAAACTACGAGCAGTACTTC
.	TRBV3-1/TRBV3-2	.	TRBJ1-5	CASSQATGNQPQHF	TGTGCCAGCAGCCAGGCTACAGGGAATCAGCCCCAGCATTTT
.	TRBV2	.	TRBJ1-6	CASSVAVRDSPLHF	TGTGCCAGCAGTGTGGCGGTAAGGGATTCACCCCTCCACTTT
.	TRBV30	once	TRBJ1-2	CAWSVFPRAGGYTF	TGTGCCTGGAGTGTTTTTCCCCGGGCTGGTGGCTACACCTTC
.	TRBV2	once	TRBJ1-6	CASSGGPGNSPLHF	TGTGCCAGCAGTGGAGGTCCAGGGAATTCACCCCTCCACTTT
.	TRBV30	.	TRBJ1-5	CAWSSLGGNSNQPQHF	TGTGCCTGGAGTTCCCTTGGGGGTAATAGCAATCAGCCCCAGCATTTT
TRBD2	TRBV18	.	TRBJ2-1	CASSPRGYSYNEQFF	TGTGCCAGCTCACCGCGGGGGTACTCCTACAATGAGCAGTTCTTC
TRBD2	TRBV11-2	.	TRBJ2-7	CASSWGLAGVYEQYF	TGTGCCAGCAGCTGGGGACTAGCGGGAGTCTACGAGCAGTACTTC
.	TRBV4-3	.	TRBJ2-3	CASSHIGTDTQYF	TGCGCCAGCAGCCATATTGGGACAGATACGCAGTATTTT
.	TRBV27	.	TRBJ1-6	CASSLIGGARNSPLHF	TGTGCCAGCAGTTTAATCGGGGGCGCCAGAAATTCACCCCTCCACTTT
TRBD2	TRBV9	.	TRBJ2-1	CASRGLGQNEQFF	TGTGCCAGCAGAGGACTAGGTCAGAATGAGCAGTTCTTC
.	TRBV27	.	TRBJ1-2	CASSLSTREDYGYTF	TGTGCCAGCAGTTTATCTACCAGGGAGGACTATGGCTACACCTTC
.	TRBV24-1	.	TRBJ2-6	CATSEQGLGVLCGANVLTF	TGTGCCACCAGTGAGCAGGGGTTGGGGGTTTTATGTGGGGCCAACGTCCTGACTTTC
.	TRBV6-6	many	TRBJ1-5	CASSPGPTDYSNQPQHF	TGTGCCAGCAGTCCGGGGCCGACAGATTATAGCAATCAGCCCCAGCATTTT
.	TRBV12-3/TRBV12-4	.	TRBJ1-1	CASTPLGPEAFF	TGTGCCAGCACCCCCCTCGGCCCTGAAGCTTTCTTT
.	TRBV7-9	once	TRBJ1-1	CASSLDGSAEAFF	TGTGCCAGCAGCTTAGACGGGTCGGCTGAAGCTTTCTTT
.	TRBV2	.	TRBJ1-5	CASSEALVRGQPQHF	TGTGCCAGCAGTGAAGCGCTAGTGCGAGGTCAGCCCCAGCATTTT
TRBD1	TRBV10-3	.	TRBJ2-5	CAIRTGLAETQYF	TGTGCCATCAGGACAGGGTTGGCGGAGACCCAGTACTTC
TRBD1	TRBV15	.	TRBJ2-7	CATQRDRGNEQYF	TGTGCCACCCAACGGGACAGGGGTAACGAGCAGTACTTC
TRBD1	TRBV14	.	TRBJ1-2	CASSQEGQGGYTF	TGTGCCAGCAGCCAAGAGGGACAGGGAGGCTACACCTTC
.	TRBV11-2	.	TRBJ2-5	CASSGRGTVQETQYF	TGTGCCAGCAGCGGGCGAGGGACGGTGCAAGAGACCCAGTACTTC
.	TRBV29-1	.	TRBJ1-1	CSVVRGMNTEAFF	TGCAGCGTTGTGCGGGGTATGAACACTGAAGCTTTCTTT
.	TRBV18	.	TRBJ2-5	CASSYGQQETQYF	TGTGCCAGCTCATACGGACAGCAAGAGACCCAGTACTTC
.	TRBV7-2	.	TRBJ1-5	CASSLLRNQPQHF	TGTGCCAGCAGCTTATTAAGAAATCAGCCCCAGCATTTT